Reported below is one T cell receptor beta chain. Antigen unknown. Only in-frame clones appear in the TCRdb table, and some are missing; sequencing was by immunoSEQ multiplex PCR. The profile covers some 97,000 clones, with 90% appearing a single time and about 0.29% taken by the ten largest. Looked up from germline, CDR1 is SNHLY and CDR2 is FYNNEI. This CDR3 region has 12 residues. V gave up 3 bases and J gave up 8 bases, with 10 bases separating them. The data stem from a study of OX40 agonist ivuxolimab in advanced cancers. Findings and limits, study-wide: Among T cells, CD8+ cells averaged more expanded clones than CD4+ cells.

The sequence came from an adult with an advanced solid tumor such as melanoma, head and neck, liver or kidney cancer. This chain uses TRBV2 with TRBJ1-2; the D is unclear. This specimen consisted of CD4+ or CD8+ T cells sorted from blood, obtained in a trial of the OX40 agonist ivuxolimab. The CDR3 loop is CASSEWVSGYTF. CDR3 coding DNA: TGTGCCAGCAGTGAGTGGGTGTCCGGCTACACCTTC.